This T cell receptor beta chain was documented in a study of CD8 T cells in ankylosing spondylitis. The study, taken as a whole, reports: In ankylosing spondylitis blood, a motif of seven to nine highly homologous TCR beta variants appeared characteristic. Reportedly, significant enrichment of disease-linked clones occurred in matched ankylosing spondylitis synovial fluid.

Making the TCR beta libraries involved quantitative 5'-RACE with molecular barcodes. From the 5' RACE reads, TCRdb called clonotypes with MiXCR, one entry per CDR3 protein. The sample has about 260,000 distinct CDR3 sequences; 20% are singletons. J was trimmed by 2 bases and V by 6 bases; bases with no gene match: 9. The CDR3 consists of 16 residues. CDR1 is MDHEN and CDR2 is SYDVKM in the germline V gene. In this sample, this clonotype turned up a few times. Its antigen is still unknown. Sequenced sample: blood, either unsorted or a sorted T cell fraction (not recorded which). The source is a male donor with ankylosing spondylitis or in good health (not recorded which). The rearrangement joins TRBV28 to TRBJ2-1; 8 bases line up with TRBD2. CDR3 sequence reads: CASSQTSAGTYNEQFF. CDR3 bases: TGTGCCAGCAGCCAGACTAGCGCCGGAACCTACAATGAGCAGTTCTTC.